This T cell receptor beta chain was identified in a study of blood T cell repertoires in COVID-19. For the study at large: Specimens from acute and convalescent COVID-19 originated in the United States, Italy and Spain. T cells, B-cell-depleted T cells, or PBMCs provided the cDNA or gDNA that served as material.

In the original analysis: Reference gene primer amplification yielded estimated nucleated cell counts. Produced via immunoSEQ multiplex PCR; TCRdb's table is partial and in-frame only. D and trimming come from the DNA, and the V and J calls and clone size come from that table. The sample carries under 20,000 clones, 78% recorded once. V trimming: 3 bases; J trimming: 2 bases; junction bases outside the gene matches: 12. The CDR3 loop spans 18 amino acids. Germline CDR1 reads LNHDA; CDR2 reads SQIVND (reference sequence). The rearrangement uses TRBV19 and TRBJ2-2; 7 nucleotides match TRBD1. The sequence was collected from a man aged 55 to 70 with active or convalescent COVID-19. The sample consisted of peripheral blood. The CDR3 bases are TGTGCCAGTAGTATTAGGGGGAGACAGGGAAGAAACACCGGGGAGCTGTTTTTT. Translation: CASSIRGRQGRNTGELFF.